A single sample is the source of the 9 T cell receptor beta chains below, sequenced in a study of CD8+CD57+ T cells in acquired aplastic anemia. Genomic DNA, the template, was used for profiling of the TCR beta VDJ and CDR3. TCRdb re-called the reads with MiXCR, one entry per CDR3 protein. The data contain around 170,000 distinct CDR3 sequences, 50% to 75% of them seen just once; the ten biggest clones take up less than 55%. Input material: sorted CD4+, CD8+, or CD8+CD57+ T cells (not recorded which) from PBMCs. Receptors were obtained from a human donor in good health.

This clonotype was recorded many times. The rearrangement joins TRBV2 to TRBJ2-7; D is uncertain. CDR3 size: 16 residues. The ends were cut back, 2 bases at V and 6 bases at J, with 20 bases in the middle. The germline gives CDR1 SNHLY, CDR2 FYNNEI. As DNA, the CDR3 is TGTGCCAGCAGTGAATTTGTCGGGCAGGCTACCTCCGAGCAGTACTTC. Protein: CASSEFVGQATSEQYF.

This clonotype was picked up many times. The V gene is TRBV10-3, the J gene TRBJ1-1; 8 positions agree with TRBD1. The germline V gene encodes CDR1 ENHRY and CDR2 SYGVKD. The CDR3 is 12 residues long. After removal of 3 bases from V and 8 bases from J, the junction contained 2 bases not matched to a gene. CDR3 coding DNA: TGTGCCATCAGTGACTGGACAGGGGAAGCTTTCTTT. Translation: CAISDWTGEAFF.

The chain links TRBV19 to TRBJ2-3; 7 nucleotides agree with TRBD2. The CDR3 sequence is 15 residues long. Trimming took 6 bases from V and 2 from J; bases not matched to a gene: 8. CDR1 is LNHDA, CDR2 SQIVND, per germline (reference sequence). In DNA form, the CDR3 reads TGTGCCAGTAGAGCCGATCGGGACTACACAGATACGCAGTATTTT. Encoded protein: CASRADRDYTDTQYF.

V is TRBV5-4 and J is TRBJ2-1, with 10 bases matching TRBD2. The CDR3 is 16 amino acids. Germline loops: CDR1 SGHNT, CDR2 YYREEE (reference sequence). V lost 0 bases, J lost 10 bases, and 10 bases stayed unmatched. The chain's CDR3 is CASSLDFTSGAKEQFF. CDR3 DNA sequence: TGTGCCAGCAGCTTGGATTTTACTAGCGGGGCAAAAGAGCAGTTCTTC.

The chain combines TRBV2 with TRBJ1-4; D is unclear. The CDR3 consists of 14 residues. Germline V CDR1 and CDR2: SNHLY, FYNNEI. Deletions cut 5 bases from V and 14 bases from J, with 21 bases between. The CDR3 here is CASSPPARTEELFF. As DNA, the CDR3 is TGTGCCAGCAGTCCGCCGGCCCGGACGGAAGAGCTGTTTTTT.

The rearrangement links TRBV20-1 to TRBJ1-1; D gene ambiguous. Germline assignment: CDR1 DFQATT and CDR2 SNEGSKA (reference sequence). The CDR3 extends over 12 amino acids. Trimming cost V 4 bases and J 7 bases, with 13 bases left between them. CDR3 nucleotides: TGCAGTGCTACAAAGCCTATCGGTGAAGCTTTCTTT. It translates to CSATKPIGEAFF.

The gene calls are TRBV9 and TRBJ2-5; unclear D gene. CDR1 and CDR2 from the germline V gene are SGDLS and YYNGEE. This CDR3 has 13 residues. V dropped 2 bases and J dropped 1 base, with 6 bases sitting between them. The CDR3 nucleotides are TGTGCCAGCAGCGTCGGGCCCCAAGAGACCCAGTACTTC. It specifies CASSVGPQETQYF.

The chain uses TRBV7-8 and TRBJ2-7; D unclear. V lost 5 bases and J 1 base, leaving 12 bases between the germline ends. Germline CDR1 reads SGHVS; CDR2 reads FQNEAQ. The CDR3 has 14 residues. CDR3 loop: CASSPHPGSYEQYF. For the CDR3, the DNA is TGTGCCAGCAGCCCACACCCCGGGTCCTACGAGCAGTACTTC. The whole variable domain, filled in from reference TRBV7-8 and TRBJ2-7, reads GAGVSQSPRYKVAKRGQDVALRCDPISGHVSLFWYQQALGQGPEFLTYFQNEAQLDKSGLPSDRFFAERPEGSVSTLKIQRTQQEDSAVYLCASSPHPGSYEQYFGPGTRLTVT.

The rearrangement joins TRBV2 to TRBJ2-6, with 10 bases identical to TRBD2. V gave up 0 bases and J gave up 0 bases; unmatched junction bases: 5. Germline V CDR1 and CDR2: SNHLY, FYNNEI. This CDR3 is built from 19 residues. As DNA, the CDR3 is TGTGCCAGCAGTGAAGCAAGTAGCGGGGGGATCTCTGGGGCCAACGTCCTGACTTTC. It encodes CASSEASSGGISGANVLTF.